This is a list of T cell receptor beta chains from one sample in a study of cytomegalovirus exposure and HLA in healthy donors. Profiling relied on immunoSEQ multiplex PCR, and the TCRdb table lists in-frame clones only, not all of them. The sample has hundreds of thousands of clones; approximately 80% are singletons. The material sequenced was PBMCs. These receptors came from a woman aged 30 to 39 in good health and CMV-seropositive. Each CDR3 is given with its conserved first and last residue. A D gene is named only where the DNA matches it firmly. Clone size appears in some rows only: once, few, many, or a class for an expanded clone.

NA,TRBJ1-2,TRBV7-9,few,TGTGCCAGCAGCTTACACTCCGCGGACTATGGCTACACCTTC,CASSLHSADYGYTF
NA,TRBJ2-7,TRBV6-1,once,TGTGCCAGCAGTGTGGTGAGGGGACTTAACTACGAGCAGTACTTC,CASSVVRGLNYEQYF
TRBD1,TRBJ2-7,TRBV28,NA,TGTGCCAGCAGTTCAGCAGGGACAGGGTATCGGTACGAGCAGTACTTC,CASSSAGTGYRYEQYF
NA,TRBJ1-4,TRBV6-1,NA,TGTGCCACCACGGGACATATCGCAACTAATGAAAAACTGTTTTTT,CATTGHIATNEKLFF
NA,TRBJ1-1,TRBV5-6,few,TGTGCCAGCAGCTCCTACAGGGACGACACTGAAGCTTTCTTT,CASSSYRDDTEAFF
NA,TRBJ2-2,TRBV7-8,NA,TGTGCCAGCAGCCCTTATTATGGGCAGCCGAACACCGGGGAGCTGTTTTTT,CASSPYYGQPNTGELFF
NA,TRBJ2-3,TRBV28,once,TGTGCCAGCAGTGCCGTCGACGAAGGGCCAGATACGCAGTATTTT,CASSAVDEGPDTQYF
NA,TRBJ1-2,TRBV6-5,NA,TGTGCCAGCAGTTACTCGGGAGGGAACTATGGCTACACCTTC,CASSYSGGNYGYTF
NA,TRBJ2-3,TRBV2,NA,TGTGCCAGCATTTCAAACCTGGTCGATACGCAGTATTTT,CASISNLVDTQYF
NA,TRBJ2-3,TRBV27,NA,TGTGCCAGCAGAGCCCGGGTGGGTACAGATACGCAGTATTTT,CASRARVGTDTQYF
TRBD2,TRBJ2-1,TRBV30,NA,TGTGCCTGGAGTACGCCTCGCGGCGGGAGTATGTTCTTC,CAWSTPRGGSMFF